The 3 T cell receptor beta chains in this list originate from one sample, sequenced in a study of naive and memory T cell subsets. Both TRBC1 and TRBC2 were covered by a beta constant-region primer of two equimolar oligonucleotides. TCRdb redid the calling of the UMI-ligation and nested PCR reads with MiXCR, one entry per CDR3 protein. Here the sample spans 150,000 or so distinct CDR3 sequences, 15% to 20% being singletons. Specimen: naive CD4+ T cells from blood. These receptors came from a human donor in good health.

The chain carries TRBV3-1 and TRBJ2-7; 11 bases match TRBD2. CDR1 is LGHDT, CDR2 YNNKEL, per germline (reference sequence). The CDR3 spans 14 residues. The junction had 6 bases not matched to a gene; V was cut back by 5 bases and J by 6 bases. CDR3 bases: TGTGCCAGCAGCTCAACTAGCGGGAGTTCCGAGCAGTACTTC. Residues: CASSSTSGSSEQYF.

This clonotype was detected a few times. The V and J genes are TRBV28 and TRBJ2-7, with TRBD2 identical over 10 bases. J was trimmed by 4 bases and V by 6 bases; bases with no gene match: 9. The CDR3 has 15 residues. Per germline, CDR1 MDHEN and CDR2 SYDVKM. The CDR3 protein is CASRANSGRMYEQYF. The CDR3 coding sequence is TGTGCCAGCAGGGCTAATAGCGGGAGGATGTACGAGCAGTACTTC. The full variable domain, completed using reference TRBV28 and TRBJ2-7, is DVKVTQSSRYLVKRTGEKVFLECVQDMDHENMFWYRQDPGLGLRLIYFSYDVKMKEKGDIPEGYSVSREKKERFSLILESASTNQTSMYLCASRANSGRMYEQYFGPGTRLTVT.

This clonotype has just a few counts. V is TRBV20-1 and J is TRBJ2-2; 10 bases are a match to TRBD2. Germline trimming cut 0 bases from V and 6 bases from J; bases unmatched to any gene: 7. CDR1 and CDR2 from the germline V gene are DFQATT and SNEGSKA (reference sequence). The CDR3 consists of 16 residues. CDR3 bases: TGCAGTGCTAGAGATCGGCTAGCGGGGGCAGCCGGGGAGCTGTTTTTT. Protein: CSARDRLAGAAGELFF.